The 11 T cell receptor beta chains below all came from one sample that was sequenced in a study of CD8 T cells in ankylosing spondylitis (dated by TCRdb to the late 2010s). The library was built by means of 5' RACE. TCRdb lists the instrument as Illumina HiSeq 2500. The public reads were run again by TCRdb, first through fastp at Q25 and then through MiXCR, and only productive beta chains were kept. Every CDR3 protein is listed once, alongside the most common genes and DNA of its rows. The sample records approximately 250,000 distinct CDR3 sequences, under 8.5% of which are singletons. The top ten clones comprise roughly 5% of the sample. The sample taken for sequencing was blood, either unsorted or a sorted T cell fraction (not recorded which). Receptors originate from a female donor with ankylosing spondylitis or in good health (not recorded which).

This clonotype was detected ten times or more. This chain links TRBV27 with TRBJ2-1, with 7 positions matching TRBD1. Germline CDR1 and CDR2: MNHEY and SMNVEV (reference sequence). The CDR3 totals 12 residues. V lost 5 bases and J lost 11; bases outside the gene matches: 6. This CDR3 is CASSTTTGKQFF. The CDR3 region has the DNA TGTGCCAGCAGTACCACGACAGGGAAGCAGTTCTTC.

Ten or more counts support this clonotype. This chain links TRBV19 with TRBJ2-1; 7 positions match TRBD2. Losses at the gene ends were 5 bases for V and 9 bases for J; bases not matched to a gene: 16. Germline-derived CDR1 and CDR2 are LNHDA and SQIVND (reference sequence). The CDR3 consists of 16 residues. CDR3 sequence (DNA): TGTGCCAGTAGTCCCCGAGCGGGGTGGGGAAGAGGTGAGCAGTTCTTC. Its protein is CASSPRAGWGRGEQFF.

This clonotype was found many times. V is TRBV12-3 or TRBV12-4 and J is TRBJ2-3; perhaps D is TRBD1 or TRBD2 (5 bases each). The CDR3 spans 14 residues. Trimming removed 6 bases from V and 6 bases from J, with 16 bases in between. This CDR3 is CASRGDEGPDTQYF. The CDR3 DNA reads as TGTGCCAGCAGGGGGGATGAGGGGCCGGATACGCAGTATTTT.

The chain links TRBV7-2 to TRBJ2-2; 14 bases fit TRBD2. The CDR3 has 16 residues. The germline V gene has CDR1 SGHTA and CDR2 FQGNSA. V lost 8 bases to trimming and J lost 6 bases; unmatched junction nucleotides: 8. CDR3 sequence (DNA): TGTGCCAGCGGACTAGCGGGAGGATCCGGACCCGGGGAGCTGTTTTTT. It codes for CASGLAGGSGPGELFF. Full variable domain (remainder filled in from reference TRBV7-2 and TRBJ2-2): GAGVSQSPSNKVTEKGKDVELRCDPISGHTALYWYRQSLGQGLEFLIYFQGNSAPDKSGLPSDRFSAERTGGSVSTLTIQRTQQEDSAVYLCASGLAGGSGPGELFFGEGSRLTVL.

This clonotype was detected many times. The chain links TRBV4-1 to TRBJ1-3; 7 bases match TRBD1. Trimming took 3 bases from V and 4 from J; bases not matched to a gene: 6. Germline CDR1 reads MGHRA; CDR2 reads YSYEKL. The CDR3 loop spans 15 amino acids. This CDR3 reads CASSQSRGSGNTIYF. In DNA form, the CDR3 reads TGCGCCAGCAGCCAGTCCAGGGGGTCAGGAAACACCATATATTTT.

As for this clonotype: Given a much more abundant clone one base away, this may be a read error. The chain uses TRBV5-1 and TRBJ2-7; maybe TRBD1 (6 bases). The CDR3 extends over 16 amino acids. Germline assignment: CDR1 SGHRS and CDR2 YFSETQ. Here the CDR3 reads CASSLYYRDTGYEQCF. DNA of the CDR3: TGCGCCAGCAGCTTGTATTATCGGGACACCGGCTACGAGCAGTGCTTC.

This clonotype is a singleton in its sample. Since a much larger clone is just one base distant, this may be a read error. The chain recombines TRBV2 with TRBJ2-7; D not certain. Germline V gene sequence: CDR1 SNHLY, CDR2 FYNNEI. Between the trimmed V and J ends, which lost 4 bases and 11 bases, there was a span of 9 bases. The CDR3 is 10 residues long. The CDR3, as DNA: TGTGCCAGCAGTGGTCCTCACGAGTACTTC. Translating it yields CASSGPHEYF.

Comments on this clonotype: Given a much more abundant clone one base away, this may be a read error. V gene TRBV12-3 or TRBV12-4 combines with J gene TRBJ1-2; D call uncertain. This CDR3 comprises 14 residues. As DNA, the CDR3 is TGTGCCAGCAGTTTACGGAAAGCTAACTATGACTACACCTTC. Translated, it gives CASSLRKANYDYTF.

This clonotype has ten or more counts. The V gene is TRBV2, the J gene TRBJ1-1; no reliable D call. This CDR3 region has 12 residues. V gave up 5 bases and J gave up 0 bases, with 4 bases separating them. CDR1 SNHLY and CDR2 FYNNEI come from the germline V gene. The CDR3 DNA is TGTGCCAGCAGTAGTATGAACACTGAAGCTTTCTTT. Its protein product is CASSSMNTEAFF.

This clonotype has more than one count but fewer than ten. The chain combines TRBV7-2 with TRBJ1-1, with no clear D. V lost 3 bases, J lost 2 bases, and 10 bases lay in between. CDR1 is SGHTA and CDR2 is FQGNSA in the germline V gene. This CDR3 comprises 14 residues. CDR3: CASSFMTVNTEAFF. CDR3 DNA: TGTGCCAGCAGCTTTATGACGGTTAACACTGAAGCTTTCTTT.

Turning to this clonotype: Germline is not matched at one junction end, which may reflect a read error. This chain links TRBV20-1 with TRBJ2-1; 8 bases match TRBD2. The CDR3 runs to 15 residues. CDR1 and CDR2 from the germline V gene are DFQATT and SNEGSKA (reference sequence). The CDR3 nucleotides are TGCAGTGCAACCGCCGGGACTAGGAACTACAGTGAGCAGTTCTTC. It codes for CSATAGTRNYSEQFF.